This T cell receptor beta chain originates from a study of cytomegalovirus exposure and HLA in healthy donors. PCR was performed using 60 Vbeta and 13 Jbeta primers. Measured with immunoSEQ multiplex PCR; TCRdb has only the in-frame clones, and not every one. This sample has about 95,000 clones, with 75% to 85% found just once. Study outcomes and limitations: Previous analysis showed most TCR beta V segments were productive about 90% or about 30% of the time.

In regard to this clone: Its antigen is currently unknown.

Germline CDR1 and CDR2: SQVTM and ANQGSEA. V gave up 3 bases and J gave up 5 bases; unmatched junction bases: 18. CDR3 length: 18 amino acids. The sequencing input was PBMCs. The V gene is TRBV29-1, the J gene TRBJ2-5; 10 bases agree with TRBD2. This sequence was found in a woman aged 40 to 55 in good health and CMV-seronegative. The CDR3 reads CSVDGEWIAGGGRETQYF. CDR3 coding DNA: TGCAGCGTTGATGGGGAGTGGATAGCGGGGGGAGGAAGGGAGACCCAGTACTTC.